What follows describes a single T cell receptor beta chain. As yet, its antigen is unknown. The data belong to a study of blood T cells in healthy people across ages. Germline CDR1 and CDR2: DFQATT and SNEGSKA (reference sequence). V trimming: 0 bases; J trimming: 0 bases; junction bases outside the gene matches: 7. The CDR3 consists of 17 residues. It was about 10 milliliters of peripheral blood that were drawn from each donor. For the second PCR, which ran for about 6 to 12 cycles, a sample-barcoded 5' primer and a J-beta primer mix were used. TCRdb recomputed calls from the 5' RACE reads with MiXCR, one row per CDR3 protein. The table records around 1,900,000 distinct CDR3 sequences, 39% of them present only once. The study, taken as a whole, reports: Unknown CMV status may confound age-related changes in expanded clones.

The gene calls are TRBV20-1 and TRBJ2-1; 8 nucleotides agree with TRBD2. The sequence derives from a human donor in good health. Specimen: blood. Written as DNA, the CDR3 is TGCAGTGCTAGAGATCGGAAGCGGGGGAGCTCCTACAATGAGCAGTTCTTC. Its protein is CSARDRKRGSSYNEQFF.